This T cell receptor (beta chain) appears in the sequencing data of a study of blood T cell repertoires in COVID-19. Study-wide context: Some COVID-19 samples were acute and others convalescent; all came from the United States, Italy and Spain.

As originally analysed: Estimation of nucleated cell counts relied on the amplification of reference gene primers. Some clones are missing from TCRdb's copy, which holds only in-frame ones; the method was immunoSEQ multiplex PCR. For V, J and clone size, that table is used; D and trimming come from the DNA. The sample comprises approximately 81,000 clones, more than 75% of which are singletons, and 7% to 9.5% rests with the top ten. The CDR3 is 17 amino acids. The V segment lost 3 bases and the J segment 3 bases; nucleotides outside the gene matches: 12. Germline V gene lookup returns CDR1 KGHDR and CDR2 SFDVKD.

Sequencing was carried out using peripheral blood. The chain uses TRBV24-1 and TRBJ2-5; 7 bases fit TRBD2. The TCR sequence derives from a human donor in a cohort sampled during active COVID-19. In DNA form, the CDR3 reads TGTGCCACCAGTGATCCGGGACTAAGAAAAAGGGAAGAGACCCAGTACTTC. Translating gives CATSDPGLRKREETQYF.